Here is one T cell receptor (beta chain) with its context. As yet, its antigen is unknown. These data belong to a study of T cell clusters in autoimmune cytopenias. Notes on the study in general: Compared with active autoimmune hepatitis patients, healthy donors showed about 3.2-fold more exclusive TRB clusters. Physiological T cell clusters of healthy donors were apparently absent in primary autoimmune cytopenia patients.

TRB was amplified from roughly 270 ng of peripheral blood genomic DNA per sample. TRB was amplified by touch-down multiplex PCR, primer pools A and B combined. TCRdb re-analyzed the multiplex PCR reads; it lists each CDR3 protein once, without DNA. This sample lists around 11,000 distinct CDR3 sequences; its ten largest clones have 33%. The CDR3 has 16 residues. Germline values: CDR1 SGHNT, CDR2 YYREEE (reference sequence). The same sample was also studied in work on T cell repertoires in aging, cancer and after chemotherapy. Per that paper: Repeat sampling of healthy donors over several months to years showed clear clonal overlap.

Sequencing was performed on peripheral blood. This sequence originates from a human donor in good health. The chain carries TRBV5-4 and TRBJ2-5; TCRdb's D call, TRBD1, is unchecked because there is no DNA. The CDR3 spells CASSYGLAGVGETQYF.